The 24 T cell receptor beta chains below come from one sample, sequenced in a study of control samples from healthy donors and cancer patients. Using immunoSEQ multiplex PCR, the repertoire was profiled, and TCRdb retains in-frame clones only, with some absent. The table has 100,000 to 150,000 clones, 75% to 95% seen once. Sequenced input: blood. These receptors originate from a man between 18 and 35 years old in good health.

The rearrangement uses TRBV11-3 and TRBJ1-3; D is uncertain. The CDR3 has 13 residues. The V and J ends lost 2 bases and 3 bases respectively, with 5 bases between them. Germline V gives CDR1 SGHNT, CDR2 YENEEA. CDR3 amino acids: CASSLRNGNTIYF. CDR3 bases: TGTGCCAGCAGCTTAAGGAATGGAAACACCATATATTTT. Filled out from reference TRBV11-3 and TRBJ1-3, the complete variable domain reads EAGVVQSPRYKIIEKKQPVAFWCNPISGHNTLYWYLQNLGQGPELLIRYENEEAVDDSQLPKDRFSAERLKGVDSTLKIQPAELGDSAVYLCASSLRNGNTIYFGEGSWLTVV.

The V call is TRBV6-6, the J call TRBJ2-3, with D hard to call. The germline V gene encodes CDR1 MNHNY and CDR2 SVGAGI (reference sequence). V was trimmed by 2 bases and J by 0 bases, leaving 6 bases between them. The CDR3 length is 14 residues. In DNA, the CDR3 is TGTGCCAGCAGTTACCGAGCTAGCACAGATACGCAGTATTTT. Translated, it gives CASSYRASTDTQYF.

The chain links TRBV7-2 to TRBJ1-5; unclear D gene. The CDR3 runs to 15 residues. Germline CDR1 is SGHTA and CDR2 is FQGNSA. Deletions cut 1 base from V and 4 bases from J, with 11 bases between. The CDR3 spells CASSLVGDSNQPQHF. Written as DNA, the CDR3 is TGTGCCAGCAGCTTAGTGGGTGATAGTAATCAGCCCCAGCATTTT.

The genes are TRBV18 and TRBJ2-7; 8 bases are shared with TRBD1. Looked up from germline, CDR1 is KGHSH and CDR2 is LQKENI. The CDR3 has 15 amino acids. V lost 5 bases to trimming and J lost 0 bases; unmatched junction nucleotides: 6. CDR3 amino acids: CASSSGTGTSYEQYF. CDR3 nucleotides: TGTGCCAGCTCATCTGGGACAGGAACCTCCTACGAGCAGTACTTC.

The chain employs TRBV10-2 and TRBJ1-5; D ambiguous. This CDR3 has 15 amino acids. V lost 1 base, J lost 4 bases, and 11 bases lay in between. From germline, CDR1 is WSHSY and CDR2 SAAADI. The CDR3 DNA is TGCGCCAGCAGTGAGTTGAGGAATGGGAATCAGCCCCAGCATTTT. It specifies CASSELRNGNQPQHF.

The chain carries TRBV30 and TRBJ1-6; D may be TRBD1 (5 bases). Looked up from germline, CDR1 is GTSNPN and CDR2 is SVGIG (reference sequence). The CDR3 has 18 amino acids. The V end was cut by 1 base, the J end by 0 bases, with 16 bases between. The CDR3 region has the DNA TGTGCCTGGAGTGGGGGACCCGCGGCAAGCTCCTATAATTCACCCCTCCACTTT. This sequence encodes CAWSGGPAASSYNSPLHF.

This clone showed up just once. This chain joins TRBV5-4 and TRBJ2-5, with TRBD2 matching 8 bases. The V gene's germline CDR1 is SGHNT and CDR2 YYREEE (reference sequence). J lost 4 bases, V lost 2 bases, and 1 base had no gene match. The length of the CDR3 is 13 residues. CDR3 amino acids: CASSFLAGETQYF. As DNA, the CDR3 is TGTGCCAGCAGCTTCCTAGCGGGAGAGACCCAGTACTTC. The variable domain in full, completed from reference TRBV5-4 and TRBJ2-5, reads ETGVTQSPTHLIKTRGQQVTLRCSSQSGHNTVSWYQQALGQGPQFIFQYYREEENGRGNFPPRFSGLQFPNYSSELNVNALELDDSALYLCASSFLAGETQYFGPGTRLLVL.

The J gene is TRBJ2-5, the V gene TRBV7-2, with 8 bases identical to TRBD1. There are 15 residues in the CDR3. After removal of 5 bases from V and 1 base from J, the junction contained 6 bases not matched to a gene. Germline V CDR1 and CDR2: SGHTA, FQGNSA. CDR3 in amino acids: CASSPQTGAQETQYF. DNA of the CDR3: TGTGCCAGCAGCCCCCAGACAGGGGCCCAAGAGACCCAGTACTTC.

The chain combines TRBV5-4 with TRBJ2-3, with a weak D call TRBD2 (5 bases). The CDR3 runs 14 residues. The V gene lost 2 bases and the J gene lost 2 bases, with 9 bases spanning the gap. Looked up from germline, CDR1 is SGHNT and CDR2 is YYREEE (reference sequence). CDR3 DNA: TGTGCCAGCAGCTTCACTAGTTCCACAGATACGCAGTATTTT. Translating it yields CASSFTSSTDTQYF.

CDR3 DNA sequence: TGCGCCAGCAGTGAGTCCGGGGGGAGCTCCTACAATGAGCAGTTCTTC. Its translation is CASSESGGSSYNEQFF. The chain recombines TRBV10-2 with TRBJ2-1, with 7 bases fitting TRBD2. V shed 0 bases and J 0 bases; nucleotides not matched to a gene: 2. CDR3 length equals 16 residues. From germline, CDR1 is WSHSY and CDR2 SAAADI.

This chain links TRBV7-9 with TRBJ1-2, with a possible D match to TRBD1 (5 bases). Germline CDR1 SEHNR, CDR2 FQNEAQ (reference sequence). CDR3 size: 15 residues. V lost 3 bases and J lost 0, with 11 bases in between. The CDR3 DNA is TGTGCCAGCAGCTTGCCCGGGGCCTCTAACTATGGCTACACCTTC. It translates to CASSLPGASNYGYTF.

About this clone: Other nucleotide sequences in the sample specify the same CDR3. V and J are TRBV9 and TRBJ1-2, with D tentatively TRBD1 (6 bases). Germline assignment: CDR1 SGDLS and CDR2 YYNGEE. Trimming took off 0 bases at V and 2 bases at J, with 8 bases between the two ends. The CDR3 length is 14 residues. CDR3 bases: TGTGCCAGCAGCGTAGAAGGACAGAACTATGGCTACACCTTC. Amino acids: CASSVEGQNYGYTF. The full variable domain, in which reference TRBV9 and TRBJ1-2 provide the parts outside the CDR3, is DSGVTQTPKHLITATGQRVTLRCSPRSGDLSVYWYQQSLDQGLQFLIQYYNGEERAKGNILERFSAQQFPDLHSELNLSSLELGDSALYFCASSVEGQNYGYTFGSGTRLTVV.

The chain recombines TRBV18 with TRBJ2-5; the D gene is possibly TRBD2 (7 bases). Germline V gene lookup returns CDR1 KGHSH and CDR2 LQKENI. The CDR3 is 15 residues long. Trimming took 4 bases from V and 4 from J, leaving 16 bases between them. The CDR3 loop is CASSRRGGGPETQYF. The CDR3 region has the DNA TGTGCCAGCTCACGAAGGGGAGGGGGACCAGAGACCCAGTACTTC.

This chain connects TRBV7-9 to TRBJ1-1; TRBD1 matches at 8 bases. Trimming at V came to 6 bases and at J to 3 bases, leaving 12 bases not matched to a gene. This CDR3 comprises 16 residues. The germline CDR1 and CDR2 sequences are SEHNR and FQNEAQ (reference sequence). The CDR3: CASRGLRGLGDTEAFF. CDR3 nucleotide sequence: TGTGCCAGCAGAGGCCTCAGGGGGCTTGGGGACACTGAAGCTTTCTTT.

This sequence joins TRBV28 and TRBJ1-5; TRBD1 matches 9 bases. CDR1 and CDR2 (germline): MDHEN, SYDVKM. The V segment lost 6 bases and the J segment 6 bases; nucleotides outside the gene matches: 12. The CDR3 has 16 residues. CDR3 in DNA: TGTGCCAGCAGCAAAACTGACAGGGGGGGCCCTCAGCCCCAGCATTTT. It is translated as CASSKTDRGGPQPQHF.

The rearrangement links TRBV7-6 to TRBJ2-1; 9 nucleotides match TRBD2. J lost 5 bases, V lost 5 bases, and 7 bases had no gene match. Per germline, CDR1 SGHVS and CDR2 FNYEAQ. This CDR3 comprises 15 residues. CDR3: CASSRGLARNNEQFF. CDR3 DNA: TGTGCCAGCAGCCGCGGACTAGCGAGAAACAATGAGCAGTTCTTC.

For the CDR3, the DNA is TGTGCCAGCAGCTTGATGCTCTTCCCTAGCACAGATACGCAGTATTTT. Residues: CASSLMLFPSTDTQYF. V and J are TRBV5-5 and TRBJ2-3; D unresolved. The CDR3 covers 16 residues. Looked up from germline, CDR1 is SGHKS and CDR2 is YYEKEE (reference sequence). V dropped 1 base and J dropped 0 bases, with 12 bases sitting between them.

This clone was detected a few times. The rearrangement links TRBV6-5 to TRBJ1-3; D gene uncertain. Germline loops: CDR1 MNHEY, CDR2 SVGAGI. The CDR3 contains 15 residues. With 2 bases removed from V and 2 bases from J, the gap between germline ends came to 10 bases. CDR3 DNA sequence: TGTGCCAGCAGTTACGACACTTCCACTGGAAACACCATATATTTT. This translates into CASSYDTSTGNTIYF.

V is TRBV19 and J is TRBJ2-3, with 11 nucleotides matching TRBD2. The J segment lost 6 bases and the V segment lost 4 bases, leaving 3 bases of the junction unmatched. The germline gives CDR1 LNHDA, CDR2 SQIVND (reference sequence). The CDR3 spans 14 residues. As DNA, the CDR3 is TGTGCCAGTAGTAGACTAGCGGGACTGGATACGCAGTATTTT. It yields the protein CASSRLAGLDTQYF.

The chain links TRBV19 to TRBJ2-1, with D maybe TRBD1 (5 bases). V shed 1 base and J shed 3 bases, with 10 bases lying between them. The CDR3 covers 15 residues. Germline assignment: CDR1 LNHDA and CDR2 SQIVND (reference sequence). The CDR3 bases are TGTGCCAGTAGTATAGCTGCGGACAACTACAATGAGCAGTTCTTC. It codes for CASSIAADNYNEQFF.

With respect to this clone: Within the sample, other DNA sequences also encode this same CDR3. The gene calls are TRBV3-1 (or the pseudogene TRBV3-2) and TRBJ2-1; D uncertain. V was cut by 2 bases and J by 5 bases, with 4 bases left in between. The germline gives CDR1 LGHDT, CDR2 YNNKEL (reference sequence). CDR3 size: 12 residues. The CDR3 sequence is CASSQSDNEQFF. The CDR3 DNA is TGTGCCAGCAGCCAATCGGACAATGAGCAGTTCTTC.

The chain is built from TRBV7-9 and TRBJ1-3, with no clear D. Trimming left V 1 base short and J 2 bases short, with 6 bases between. The CDR3 extends over 14 amino acids. Per germline, CDR1 SEHNR and CDR2 FQNEAQ (reference sequence). CDR3 nucleotides: TGTGCCAGCAGCTTAGGACACCCTGGAAACACCATATATTTT. It codes for CASSLGHPGNTIYF.

This chain links TRBV2 with TRBJ1-5; TRBD1 agrees at 7 bases. V trimming: 5 bases; J trimming: 5 bases; junction bases outside the gene matches: 12. The CDR3 runs 16 residues. Germline CDR1 is SNHLY and CDR2 is FYNNEI. For the CDR3, the DNA is TGTGCCAGCAGTCACCAGGGGGGGGGCAATTATCAGCCCCAGCATTTT. Its protein is CASSHQGGGNYQPQHF. Full variable domain (missing parts from reference TRBV2 and TRBJ1-5): EPEVTQTPSHQVTQMGQEVILRCVPISNHLYFYWYRQILGQKVEFLVSFYNNEISEKSEIFDDQFSVERPDGSNFTLKIRSTKLEDSAMYFCASSHQGGGNYQPQHFGDGTRLSIL.

The chain uses TRBV11-2 and TRBJ2-6; possibly TRBD1 or TRBD2 for D (5 bases each). There are 15 residues in the CDR3. The V gene lost 3 bases and the J gene lost 2 bases, with 8 bases spanning the gap. Germline V gene lookup returns CDR1 SGHAT and CDR2 FQNNGV. The CDR3 spells CASSLLGAGANVLTF. The CDR3 coding sequence is TGTGCCAGCAGCTTGTTGGGGGCTGGGGCCAACGTCCTGACTTTC.